This T cell receptor (beta chain) was identified in a study of T cells in localized non-small cell lung cancer. Study-level points and caveats: Heterogeneity remains possible, as sequencing covered one tumor region only. Adjacent lung had a median approximately 50 of the 100 largest tumor clones. Uninvolved adjacent lung had more T cell clonality than any other tissue, topping tumor. Longer overall survival associated with higher blood T cell density; shorter survival with higher adjacent-lung clonality.

This CDR3 is 15 amino acids long. From germline, CDR1 is SGHTA and CDR2 FQGNSA. V gave up 7 bases and J gave up 4 bases, with 17 bases separating them. Generated by immunoSEQ multiplex PCR, the TCRdb table keeps only in-frame clones and is missing some. The sample holds tens of thousands of clones, around 85% seen once. Remarks on this clone: Its antigen is not known.

The sequence was collected from a man aged 35-69 years with stage II squamous cell lung carcinoma. This chain links TRBV7-2 with TRBJ1-5; a weak D match, TRBD1 (6 bases). The sequencing used PBMCs, collected before any cancer treatment. CDR3 residues: CASTAQGSYNQPQHF. DNA of the CDR3: TGTGCCAGCACCGCACAGGGCTCGTATAATCAGCCCCAGCATTTT.